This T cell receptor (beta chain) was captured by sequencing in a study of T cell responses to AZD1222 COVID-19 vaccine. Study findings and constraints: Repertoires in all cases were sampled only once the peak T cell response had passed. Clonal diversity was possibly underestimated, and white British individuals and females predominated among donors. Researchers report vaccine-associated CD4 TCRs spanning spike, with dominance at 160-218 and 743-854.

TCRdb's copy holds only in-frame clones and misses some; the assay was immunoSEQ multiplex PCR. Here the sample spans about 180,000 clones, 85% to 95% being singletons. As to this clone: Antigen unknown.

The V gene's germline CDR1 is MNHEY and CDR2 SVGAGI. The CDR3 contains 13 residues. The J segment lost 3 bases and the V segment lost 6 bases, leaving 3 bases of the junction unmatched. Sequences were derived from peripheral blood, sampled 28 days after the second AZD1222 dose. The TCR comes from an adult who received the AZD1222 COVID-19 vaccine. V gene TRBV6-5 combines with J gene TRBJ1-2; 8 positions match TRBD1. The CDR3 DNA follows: TGTGCCAGCAGAGAGGACAGGGACTATGGCTACACCTTC. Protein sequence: CASREDRDYGYTF.